The 24 T cell receptor beta chains below were found in one sample sequenced in a study of blood T cell repertoires in COVID-19. The repertoire was sequenced with immunoSEQ multiplex PCR; TCRdb's copy has only in-frame clones and lacks some. The sample includes about 160,000 clones, 60% to 85% of them seen just once. Source material: peripheral blood. These receptors all stem from an older woman with COVID-19, enrolled during active disease.

This clone was recorded a few times. The chain has TRBV5-6 and TRBJ2-3; 11 nucleotides line up with TRBD1. The germline CDR1 and CDR2 sequences are SGHDT and YYEEEE. The ends lost 5 bases at V and 0 bases at J; junction bases unmatched: 5. The CDR3 runs to 16 residues. CDR3 sequence reads: CASRMGTGGSTDTQYF. The DNA for the CDR3 is TGTGCCAGCAGGATGGGGACAGGGGGTAGCACAGATACGCAGTATTTT.

The genes are TRBV27 and TRBJ1-6; 8 positions match TRBD1. CDR3 length: 16 amino acids. Germline CDR1 reads MNHEY; CDR2 reads SMNVEV (reference sequence). V shed 10 bases and J 4 bases; nucleotides not matched to a gene: 12. CDR3 region: CATSRTGSSYNSPLHF. The CDR3, as DNA: TGTGCCACCTCCCGGACAGGGAGCTCGTATAATTCACCCCTCCACTTT.

Comment on this clone: The germline gene is not matched at one end of the junction; a read error may be the cause. The chain recombines TRBV11-3 with TRBJ2-5, with TRBD1 identical over 9 bases. The germline V gene has CDR1 SGHNT and CDR2 YENEEA. The CDR3 has 16 residues. The CDR3 here is CAGSRPGTGREETQYF. Written as DNA, the CDR3 is TGTGCCGGCAGCCGTCCCGGGACAGGGCGGGAAGAGACCCAGTACTTC. Full variable domain (remainder filled in from reference TRBV11-3 and TRBJ2-5): EAGVVQSPRYKIIEKKQPVAFWCNPISGHNTLYWYLQNLGQGPELLIRYENEEAVDDSQLPKDRFSAERLKGVDSTLKIQPAELGDSAVYLCAGSRPGTGREETQYFGPGTRLLVL.

The chain combines TRBV3-1 (or the pseudogene TRBV3-2) with TRBJ1-1, with 8 bases that match TRBD1. The CDR3 extends over 14 amino acids. V trimming: 4 bases; J trimming: 5 bases; junction bases outside the gene matches: 6. In germline, CDR1 is LGHDT, CDR2 YNNKEL (reference sequence). This chain's CDR3 is CASSPTYRGTEAFF. CDR3 nucleotides: TGTGCCAGCAGCCCAACCTACAGGGGGACTGAAGCTTTCTTT.

As concerns this clone: Other nucleotide sequences from this sample produce the same CDR3. This chain joins TRBV9 and TRBJ1-3, with 7 bases aligning to TRBD1. Losses at the gene ends were 0 bases for V and 4 bases for J; bases not matched to a gene: 7. This CDR3 spans 16 amino acids. Looked up from germline, CDR1 is SGDLS and CDR2 is YYNGEE. The CDR3 here is CASSVDPRGEGNTIYF. CDR3 nucleotide sequence: TGTGCCAGCAGCGTAGATCCCAGGGGGGAAGGAAACACCATATATTTT.

The chain carries TRBV10-3 and TRBJ1-3, with 7 bases aligning to TRBD1. The germline V gene encodes CDR1 ENHRY and CDR2 SYGVKD. Losses at the gene ends were 6 bases for V and 4 bases for J; bases not matched to a gene: 6. The CDR3 is 14 residues long. CDR3 in DNA: TGTGCCATCAGAATTCCGGGACAGGGAAACACCATATATTTT. It specifies CAIRIPGQGNTIYF.

The genes are TRBV27 and TRBJ2-7, with no clear D. CDR1 MNHEY and CDR2 SMNVEV come from the germline V gene (reference sequence). Trimming removed 3 bases from V and 2 bases from J, with 8 bases in between. The CDR3 totals 13 residues. CDR3 sequence (DNA): TGTGCCAGCAGTTTGCAGGTCCCCTACGAGCAGTACTTC. Protein sequence: CASSLQVPYEQYF.

The J gene is TRBJ2-1, the V gene TRBV27, with TRBD1 matching over 8 bases. The V gene's germline CDR1 is MNHEY and CDR2 SMNVEV (reference sequence). V lost 6 bases and J lost 5; bases outside the gene matches: 9. This CDR3 is built from 15 residues. CDR3: CASRTTGVSHNEQFF. The DNA for the CDR3 is TGTGCCAGCAGGACGACAGGGGTTTCCCACAATGAGCAGTTCTTC.

In its sample, this clone was seen once. This chain connects TRBV19 to TRBJ2-2, with TRBD1 identical over 9 bases. With 8 bases clipped from V and 0 bases from J, the junction kept 1 base outside the gene matches. CDR1 LNHDA and CDR2 SQIVND come from the germline V gene (reference sequence). The CDR3 runs to 14 residues. The CDR3 DNA reads TGTGCCAGTCGACAGGGGGCGAACACCGGGGAGCTGTTTTTT. Translation gives CASRQGANTGELFF. Using reference TRBV19 and TRBJ2-2 for the parts outside the CDR3, the full variable domain is DGGITQSPKYLFRKEGQNVTLSCEQNLNHDAMYWYRQDPGQGLRLIYYSQIVNDFQKGDIAEGYSVSREKKESFPLTVTSAQKNPTAFYLCASRQGANTGELFFGEGSRLTVL.

The chain recombines TRBV5-4 with TRBJ1-3; 7 nucleotides line up with TRBD1. J gave up 4 bases and V 4 bases, and 8 bases lay outside the gene matches. This CDR3 region has 15 residues. Germline V gives CDR1 SGHNT, CDR2 YYREEE (reference sequence). In DNA, the CDR3 is TGTGCCAGCAGCCAGCAGGGGGGCCCCGGAAACACCATATATTTT. Translating it yields CASSQQGGPGNTIYF.

The chain couples TRBV5-1 to TRBJ2-7; TRBD2 matches at 9 bases. The germline V gene has CDR1 SGHRS and CDR2 YFSETQ. The length of the CDR3 is 16 residues. V lost 0 bases, J lost 5 bases, and 9 bases stayed unmatched. As DNA, the CDR3 is TGCGCCAGCAGCTTGGATGGGCGGGAGGGCCTAGACGAGCAGTACTTC. Translated: CASSLDGREGLDEQYF.

This chain connects TRBV19 to TRBJ2-5; 9 nucleotides match TRBD2. The J segment lost 11 bases and the V segment lost 6 bases, leaving 22 bases of the junction unmatched. The CDR3 runs 17 residues. The germline V gene encodes CDR1 LNHDA and CDR2 SQIVND (reference sequence). This chain's CDR3 is CASSSERVAGALRRQYF. The CDR3 DNA follows: TGTGCCAGTAGCTCAGAGCGGGTAGCGGGGGCCCTCCGCCGGCAGTACTTC.

CDR3 in amino acids: CASRFYVRLYEQYV. The DNA for the CDR3 is TGTGCCAGCAGGTTCTACGTGCGGCTCTACGAGCAGTACGTC. The J gene is TRBJ2-7, the V gene TRBV28; D gene uncertain. The germline gives CDR1 MDHEN, CDR2 SYDVKM. CDR3 size: 14 residues. Trimming stripped 6 bases from V and 3 bases from J, with 15 bases between.

The V call is TRBV18, the J call TRBJ2-5; D possibly corresponds to TRBD1 (5 bases). V dropped 0 bases and J dropped 5 bases, with 10 bases sitting between them. In germline, CDR1 is KGHSH, CDR2 LQKENI. CDR3 length: 14 residues. The CDR3 nucleotides read TGTGCCAGCTCACCACCTGGTAGGGGTGAGACCCAGTACTTC. It codes for CASSPPGRGETQYF.

The gene calls are TRBV6-5 and TRBJ1-1; 10 bases fit TRBD1. The CDR3 contains 14 residues. The V segment lost 6 bases and the J segment 4 bases; nucleotides outside the gene matches: 5. The germline gives CDR1 MNHEY, CDR2 SVGAGI. Here the CDR3 reads CASRPRDRGTEAFF. CDR3 DNA: TGTGCCAGCAGACCCCGGGACAGGGGCACTGAAGCTTTCTTT.

The CDR3: CATSAGTAFYNEQFF. The CDR3 DNA sequence: TGTGCCACCAGTGCCGGGACAGCGTTCTACAATGAGCAGTTCTTC. The rearrangement links TRBV24-1 to TRBJ2-1; 7 bases fit TRBD1. The length of the CDR3 is 15 residues. Looked up from germline, CDR1 is KGHDR and CDR2 is SFDVKD. V shed 5 bases, J shed 3 bases, and the junction held 6 bases outside the gene matches.

The table lists this clone with a count of one. The chain combines TRBV4-1 with TRBJ2-3, with a tentative D call TRBD2 (6 bases). This CDR3 has 17 amino acids. Germline CDR1 is MGHRA and CDR2 is YSYEKL. V lost 1 base, J lost 1 base, and 15 bases lay in between. CDR3 bases: TGCGCCAGCAGCCAAGTGCCTGGCGGGGTCGGCACAGATACGCAGTATTTT. Its translation is CASSQVPGGVGTDTQYF.

This clone was seen a few times. This sequence joins TRBV6-5 and TRBJ1-2; tentatively, D is TRBD1 (6 bases). The CDR3 is 13 residues long. V was cut by 2 bases and J by 2 bases, with 6 bases left in between. Germline CDR1 and CDR2: MNHEY and SVGAGI. The CDR3 DNA follows: TGTGCCAGCAGTTACCAGGGGAACTATGGCTACACCTTC. Its translation is CASSYQGNYGYTF.

The chain joins TRBV7-9 to TRBJ2-2, with D possibly TRBD2 on 7 matching bases. Germline V CDR1 and CDR2: SEHNR, FQNEAQ (reference sequence). The germline V and J ends were trimmed by 5 bases and 3 bases, with 10 bases remaining between them. The length of the CDR3 is 14 residues. CDR3 protein: CASSARGHTGELFF. In DNA form, the CDR3 reads TGTGCCAGCAGCGCGCGGGGGCACACCGGGGAGCTGTTTTTT.

The V gene is TRBV28, the J gene TRBJ2-7; TRBD1 might be the D (6 bases). The CDR3 totals 14 residues. The germline V and J ends were trimmed by 6 bases and 2 bases, with 14 bases remaining between them. In germline, CDR1 is MDHEN, CDR2 SYDVKM. CDR3 amino acids: CASRLQGSPYEQYF. CDR3 bases: TGTGCCAGCAGACTACAGGGCTCTCCCTACGAGCAGTACTTC. The full variable domain, completed using reference TRBV28 and TRBJ2-7, is DVKVTQSSRYLVKRTGEKVFLECVQDMDHENMFWYRQDPGLGLRLIYFSYDVKMKEKGDIPEGYSVSREKKERFSLILESASTNQTSMYLCASRLQGSPYEQYFGPGTRLTVT.

The CDR3 DNA is TGTGCCAGCAGTTCAGGAGGGGGCCCACCTTCCTACGAGCAGTACTTC. It is translated as CASSSGGGPPSYEQYF. The chain links TRBV28 to TRBJ2-7; D perhaps matches TRBD1 (7 bases). Deletions cut 4 bases from V and 1 base from J, with 17 bases between. This CDR3 has 16 amino acids. Germline V gene data show CDR1 as MDHEN and CDR2 as SYDVKM.

This chain connects TRBV19 to TRBJ1-5; TRBD1 matches 12 bases. This CDR3 has 16 amino acids. Germline CDR1 LNHDA, CDR2 SQIVND (reference sequence). J was trimmed by 6 bases and V by 5 bases; bases with no gene match: 8. CDR3 sequence reads: CASSHPPGQGAQPQHF. The DNA for the CDR3 is TGTGCCAGTAGTCACCCGCCGGGACAGGGGGCTCAGCCCCAGCATTTT.

The chain carries TRBV4-1 and TRBJ2-1; TRBD2 matches 7 bases. The length of the CDR3 is 14 residues. The germline CDR1 and CDR2 sequences are MGHRA and YSYEKL. V dropped 6 bases and J dropped 5; count of bases not matched to a gene: 7. In DNA form, the CDR3 reads TGCGCCAGCAGGGATCTGCGGGGGAACAATGAGCAGTTCTTC. As protein: CASRDLRGNNEQFF.

This sequence joins TRBV18 and TRBJ2-3; 10 positions agree with TRBD2. CDR3 length: 16 residues. Germline loops: CDR1 KGHSH, CDR2 LQKENI. Trimming took 5 bases from V and 6 from J; bases not matched to a gene: 11. The CDR3 DNA sequence: TGTGCCAGCTCAGATACCGGGACTAGCGTTTCGGATACGCAGTATTTT. Translating gives CASSDTGTSVSDTQYF.